This passage covers 8 T cell receptor beta chains from one sample sequenced in a study of cytomegalovirus exposure and HLA in healthy donors. 13 Jbeta primers and 60 Vbeta primers were used for the PCR. Clones were sequenced by immunoSEQ multiplex PCR, and TCRdb holds only the in-frame ones, with some missing. The data contain 55,000 to 70,000 clones, roughly 66% of them singletons. Input material: PBMCs. These receptors came from a woman in her forties or fifties in good health and CMV-seronegative.

To note about this clone: The sample holds other DNA sequences that translate to the same CDR3. The V call is TRBV28, the J call TRBJ1-2, with TRBD1 matching over 9 bases. The CDR3 runs to 12 residues. Germline CDR1 is MDHEN and CDR2 is SYDVKM. The CDR3 nucleotides are TGTGCTCGGTGGGACAGGGTTAATGGCTACACCTTC. Amino acids: CARWDRVNGYTF.

This sequence joins TRBV6-5 and TRBJ2-7, with D possibly matching TRBD2 (5 bases). The V gene's germline CDR1 is MNHEY and CDR2 SVGAGI. The CDR3 has 16 residues. Trimming left V 0 bases short and J 4 bases short, with 16 bases between. The DNA of the CDR3 is TGTGCCAGCAGTTACTCGAGGGCTCTTACTATTTACGAGCAGTACTTC. The encoded protein is CASSYSRALTIYEQYF.

This rearrangement joins TRBV10-3 to TRBJ1-1; D gene ambiguous. With 7 bases removed from V and 3 bases from J, the gap between germline ends came to 6 bases. The CDR3 runs to 11 residues. CDR1 and CDR2 (germline): ENHRY, SYGVKD. CDR3: CAIKRDTEAFF. CDR3 in DNA: TGTGCCATCAAACGGGACACTGAAGCTTTCTTT.

The rearrangement joins TRBV29-1 to TRBJ2-7; D is ambiguous. This CDR3 has 12 residues. The germline CDR1 and CDR2 sequences are SQVTM and ANQGSEA. V was shortened by 3 bases and J by 7 bases, with 13 bases between the two germline ends. CDR3 residues: CSVEFQTREQYF. In nucleotides, the CDR3 is TGCAGCGTTGAGTTCCAAACGAGGGAGCAGTACTTC.

This clone occurred once. The chain joins TRBV7-8 to TRBJ2-7; 7 bases align to TRBD1. Trimming at V came to 4 bases and at J to 1 base, leaving 4 bases not matched to a gene. Germline V gene data show CDR1 as SGHVS and CDR2 as FQNEAQ. This CDR3 contains 14 residues. DNA for the CDR3: TGTGCCAGCAGCTCCCCGGGACAGTCCTACGAGCAGTACTTC. Protein sequence: CASSSPGQSYEQYF. The full variable domain, with the rest looked up from reference TRBV7-8 and TRBJ2-7, is GAGVSQSPRYKVAKRGQDVALRCDPISGHVSLFWYQQALGQGPEFLTYFQNEAQLDKSGLPSDRFFAERPEGSVSTLKIQRTQQEDSAVYLCASSSPGQSYEQYFGPGTRLTVT.

The chain recombines TRBV4-3 with TRBJ2-7, with D possibly matching TRBD1 (5 bases). V was trimmed by 0 bases and J by 7 bases, leaving 13 bases between them. Germline V lookup: CDR1 LGHNA, CDR2 YSLEER. CDR3 length equals 14 residues. The CDR3 loop is CASSQDPRVREQYF. The DNA of the CDR3 is TGCGCCAGCAGCCAAGATCCCAGGGTTCGTGAGCAGTACTTC.

V gene TRBV27 combines with J gene TRBJ2-7, with a tentative D call TRBD2 (5 bases). Germline-derived CDR1 and CDR2 are MNHEY and SMNVEV (reference sequence). The ends were cut back, 2 bases at V and 0 bases at J, with 14 bases in the middle. The CDR3 contains 16 residues. DNA for the CDR3: TGTGCCAGCAGTTTAGCGGGCCTAACAAGCTCCTACGAGCAGTACTTC. The encoded protein is CASSLAGLTSSYEQYF.

The CDR3 bases are TGTGCCAGCAGTTACTCATTTAGCGGGGGGGACGAGCAGTACTTC. This sequence encodes CASSYSFSGGDEQYF. The chain uses TRBV6-5 and TRBJ2-7; 11 positions agree with TRBD2. The CDR3 covers 15 residues. The V gene end was trimmed by 0 bases and the J gene end by 5 bases; junction bases not matched to a gene: 3. Germline CDR1 reads MNHEY; CDR2 reads SVGAGI.